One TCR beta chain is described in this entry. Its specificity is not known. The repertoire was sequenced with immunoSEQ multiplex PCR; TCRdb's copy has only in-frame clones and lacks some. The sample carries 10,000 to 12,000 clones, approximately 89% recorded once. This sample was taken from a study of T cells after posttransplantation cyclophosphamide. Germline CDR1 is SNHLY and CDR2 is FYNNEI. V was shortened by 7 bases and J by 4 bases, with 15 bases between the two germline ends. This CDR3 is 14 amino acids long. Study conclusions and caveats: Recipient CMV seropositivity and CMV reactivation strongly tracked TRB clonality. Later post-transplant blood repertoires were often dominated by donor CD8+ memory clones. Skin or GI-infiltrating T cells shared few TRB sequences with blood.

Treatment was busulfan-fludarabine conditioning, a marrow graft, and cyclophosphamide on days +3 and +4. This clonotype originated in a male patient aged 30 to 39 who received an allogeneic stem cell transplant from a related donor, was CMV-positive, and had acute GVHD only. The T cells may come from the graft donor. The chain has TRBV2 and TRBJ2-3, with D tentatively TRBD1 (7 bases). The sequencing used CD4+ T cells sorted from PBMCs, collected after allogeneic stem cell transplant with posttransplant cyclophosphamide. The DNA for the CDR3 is TGTGCCAGCATCTCCAGGGGGGTCGCAGATACGCAGTATTTT. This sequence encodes CASISRGVADTQYF.